This T cell receptor (beta chain) originates from a study of cytomegalovirus exposure and HLA in healthy donors. PCR involved 60 Vbeta and 13 Jbeta primers. Some clones are missing from TCRdb's copy, which holds only in-frame ones; the method was immunoSEQ multiplex PCR. The sample includes 180,000 or so clones, almost 80% of them seen just once. CDR1 MDHEN and CDR2 SYDVKM come from the germline V gene. The V gene lost 3 bases and the J gene lost 6 bases, with 8 bases spanning the gap. The CDR3 totals 13 residues. The gene calls are TRBV28 and TRBJ2-2; D is ambiguous. The receptor was derived from a man between 45 and 60 years old in good health and CMV-seropositive. The sequencing input was PBMCs. The chain's CDR3 is CASSFLAAGELFF. DNA of the CDR3: TGTGCCAGCAGTTTCCTCGCGGCCGGGGAGCTGTTTTTT.